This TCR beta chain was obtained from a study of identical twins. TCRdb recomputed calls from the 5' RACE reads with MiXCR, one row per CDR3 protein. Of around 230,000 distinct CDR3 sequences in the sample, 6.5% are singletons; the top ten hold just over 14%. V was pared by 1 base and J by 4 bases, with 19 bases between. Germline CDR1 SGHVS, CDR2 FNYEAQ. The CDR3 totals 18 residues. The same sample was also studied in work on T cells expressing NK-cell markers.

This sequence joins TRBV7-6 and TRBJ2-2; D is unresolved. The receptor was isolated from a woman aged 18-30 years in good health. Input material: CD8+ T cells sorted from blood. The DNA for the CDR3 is TGTGCCAGCAGCTTAGACCAGGCAGAGAAGGTATCCACCGGGGAGCTGTTTTTT. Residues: CASSLDQAEKVSTGELFF.